This T cell receptor (beta chain) was sequenced for a study of cytomegalovirus exposure and HLA in healthy donors. The study ran its PCR with 60 Vbeta and 13 Jbeta primers. Produced via immunoSEQ multiplex PCR; TCRdb's table is partial and in-frame only. The profile covers 150,000 to 190,000 clones, with approximately 72% appearing a single time and around 1.5% taken by the ten largest. The material sequenced was PBMCs. This receptor was taken from a young man in good health and CMV-seronegative.

The CDR3 bases are TGTGCCAGCAGCTTCGACAGGGAAAAAAACACCATATATTTT. Protein product: CASSFDREKNTIYF. The genes are TRBV7-9 and TRBJ1-3; 7 nucleotides match TRBD1. Germline V gives CDR1 SEHNR, CDR2 FQNEAQ (reference sequence). The junction had 5 bases not matched to a gene; V was cut back by 3 bases and J by 6 bases. The CDR3 is made up of 14 amino acids.